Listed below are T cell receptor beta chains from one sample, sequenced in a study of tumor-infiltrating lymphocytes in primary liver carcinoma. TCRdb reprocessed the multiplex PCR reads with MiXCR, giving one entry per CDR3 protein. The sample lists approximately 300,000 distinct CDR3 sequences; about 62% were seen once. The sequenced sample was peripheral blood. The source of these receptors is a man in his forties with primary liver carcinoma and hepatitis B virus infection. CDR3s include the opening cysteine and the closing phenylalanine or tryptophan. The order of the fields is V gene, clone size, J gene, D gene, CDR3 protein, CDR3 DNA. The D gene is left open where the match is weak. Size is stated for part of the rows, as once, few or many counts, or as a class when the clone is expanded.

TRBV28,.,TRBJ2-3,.,CASSLEWDTQYF,TGTGCCAGCAGTTTAGAGTGGGATACGCAGTATTTT
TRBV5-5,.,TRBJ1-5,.,CASSLVLGFTDTQHF,TGTGCCAGCAGCTTGGTTTTGGGGTTCACAGATACGCAGCATTTT
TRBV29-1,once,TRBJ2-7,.,CSVCRTGTSRCEQYF,TGCAGTGTTTGTCGGACAGGGACTAGCAGGTGCGAGCAGTACTTC
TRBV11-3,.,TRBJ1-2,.,CAGSPGCDYTF,TGTGCCGGCAGCCCCGGATGCGACTACACCTTC
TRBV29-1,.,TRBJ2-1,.,CSVEVVAGILNEQFF,TGCAGCGTTGAAGTAGTGGCGGGAATACTAAATGAGCAGTTCTTC
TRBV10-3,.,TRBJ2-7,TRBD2,CANSDGTRSYEQYF,TGTGCCAACAGTGATGGGACTAGATCCTACGAGCAGTACTTC
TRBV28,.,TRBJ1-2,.,CASSPMYGYTF,TGTGCCAGCAGCCCTATGTATGGCTACACCTTC
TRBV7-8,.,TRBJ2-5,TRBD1,CASSLRQGWETQYF,TGTGCCAGCAGCCTTAGACAGGGGTGGGAGACCCAGTACTTC
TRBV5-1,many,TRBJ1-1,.,CASSLGAEAFF,TGTGCCAGCAGTCTGGGGGCTGAAGCTTTCTTT
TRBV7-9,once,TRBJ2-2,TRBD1,CASSPRTGGTGELFF,TGTGCCAGCAGCCCCAGGACAGGGGGCACCGGGGAGCTGTTTTTT
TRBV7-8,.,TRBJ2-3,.,CANIPTESTDTQYF,TGTGCCAACATCCCCACGGAAAGCACAGATACGCAGTATTTT
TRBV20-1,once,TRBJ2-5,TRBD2,CSARTSGETQYF,TGCAGTGCCCGGACTAGCGGGGAGACCCAGTACTTC
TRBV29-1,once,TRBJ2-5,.,CSAELGGETQYF,TGCAGCGCTGAGTTGGGGGGCGAGACCCAGTACTTC
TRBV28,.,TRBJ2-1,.,CASSNSGGGFNEQFF,TGTGCCAGCAGTAATTCAGGGGGGGGGTTCAATGAGCAGTTCTTC
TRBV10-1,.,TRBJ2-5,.,CASSKTVTSEAQYF,TGCGCCAGCAGCAAAACCGTAACCTCGGAGGCCCAGTACTTC
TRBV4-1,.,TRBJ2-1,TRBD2,CASSRDSSGYEQFF,TGCGCCAGCAGCCGAGATTCTAGCGGGTATGAGCAGTTCTTC
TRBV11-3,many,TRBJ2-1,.,CASSLGEGANSYNEQFF,TGTGCCAGCAGCTTAGGGGAAGGCGCTAACTCCTACAATGAGCAGTTCTTC
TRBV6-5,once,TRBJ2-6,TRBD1,CAKTHRGQGIGGANVLTF,TGTGCCAAGACCCACCGGGGACAGGGGATTGGTGGGGCCAACGTCCTGACTTTC
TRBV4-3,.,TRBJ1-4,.,CASSPSSGTARPTNEKLFF,TGCGCCAGCAGCCCCAGCTCAGGCACCGCCCGCCCAACTAATGAAAAACTGTTTTTT
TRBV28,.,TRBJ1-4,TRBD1,CASSSWTGEDEKLFF,TGTGCCAGCAGTTCGTGGACAGGGGAGGATGAAAAACTGTTTTTT
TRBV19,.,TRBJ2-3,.,CASSIEGLTDTQYF,TGTGCCAGTAGTATTGAGGGGCTAACAGATACGCAGTATTTT
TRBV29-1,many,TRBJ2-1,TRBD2,CSVGLAQYNEQFF,TGCAGCGTGGGACTAGCGCAATACAATGAGCAGTTCTTC
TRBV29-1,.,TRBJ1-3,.,CSVVGLNRAGNTIYF,TGCAGCGTTGTTGGGTTAAACAGGGCTGGAAACACCATATATTTT
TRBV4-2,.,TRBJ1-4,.,CASNQAAEKLFF,TGTGCCAGCAACCAAGCTGCGGAAAAACTGTTTTTT
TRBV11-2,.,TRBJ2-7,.,CASSLLGNYEQYF,TGTGCCAGCAGCTTATTGGGCAACTACGAGCAGTACTTC
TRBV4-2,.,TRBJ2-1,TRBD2,CASSQDPAGGPGDEHFF,TGTGCCAGCAGCCAAGATCCAGCGGGAGGGCCAGGTGATGAGCATTTCTTC
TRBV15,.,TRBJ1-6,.,CATSRELGTQSNSPLHF,TGTGCCACCAGCAGAGAACTGGGGACGCAGTCTAATTCACCCCTCCACTTT
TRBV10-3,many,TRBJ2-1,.,CAISEGVRGNNEQFF,TGTGCCATCAGTGAAGGGGTCAGGGGTAACAATGAGCAGTTCTTC
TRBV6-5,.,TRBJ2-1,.,CASSLTSSGEQFF,TGTGCCAGCAGCCTTACTAGTTCCGGAGAGCAGTTCTTC
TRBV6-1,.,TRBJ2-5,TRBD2,CASTGLGMGETQYF,TGTGCCAGCACTGGACTAGGGATGGGGGAGACCCAGTACTTC
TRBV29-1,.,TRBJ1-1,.,CSVGPGWDMNTEAFF,TGCAGCGTGGGCCCGGGATGGGACATGAACACTGAAGCTTTCTTT
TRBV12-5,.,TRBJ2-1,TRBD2,CASGPWGLAGGRTYNEQFF,TGTGCTAGTGGCCCCTGGGGACTAGCGGGAGGGCGGACGTACAATGAGCAGTTCTTC
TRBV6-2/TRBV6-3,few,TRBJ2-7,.,CASKLMALSYEQYF,TGTGCCAGCAAATTGATGGCCTTATCCTACGAGCAGTACTTC
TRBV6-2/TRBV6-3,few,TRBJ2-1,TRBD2,CASSYRTSGEEQSF,TGTGCCAGCAGTTACCGGACTAGCGGGGAGGAGCAGTCCTTC
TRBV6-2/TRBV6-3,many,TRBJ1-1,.,CASSLRKEYGTEAFF,TGTGCCAGCAGTTTACGGAAGGAGTACGGCACTGAAGCTTTCTTT
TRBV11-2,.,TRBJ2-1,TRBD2,CASSLGGGYEQSF,TGTGCCAGCAGCTTAGGGGGAGGGTATGAGCAGTCCTTC
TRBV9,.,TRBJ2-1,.,CASSVSSDPTYNEQFF,TGTGCCAGCAGCGTCTCTAGCGACCCCACCTACAATGAGCAGTTCTTC